The clone carrying this T cell receptor beta chain was recorded a few times. The data were taken from a study of T cells in Graves' hyperthyroidism and ophthalmopathy. Germline loops: CDR1 MNHNS, CDR2 SASEGT. The CDR3 extends over 13 amino acids. V was trimmed by 6 bases and J by 4 bases, leaving 12 bases between them. Researchers amplified the TCR beta CDR3 regions from RNA transcripts. HTBI primers drove first-round RT-PCR of the TCR CDR3. In TCRdb, the multiplex PCR reads were re-called with MiXCR into one record per CDR3 protein. Altogether approximately 480,000 distinct CDR3 sequences are present, more than 20% being singletons, with the ten largest covering around 27%.

The rearrangement uses TRBV6-1 and TRBJ1-1, with D unresolved. The specimen was blood. The TCR comes from a young man with Graves' hyperthyroidism. CDR3 protein: CASRALGGTEAFF. The CDR3 DNA reads TGTGCCAGCAGAGCCCTAGGAGGCACTGAAGCTTTCTTT.